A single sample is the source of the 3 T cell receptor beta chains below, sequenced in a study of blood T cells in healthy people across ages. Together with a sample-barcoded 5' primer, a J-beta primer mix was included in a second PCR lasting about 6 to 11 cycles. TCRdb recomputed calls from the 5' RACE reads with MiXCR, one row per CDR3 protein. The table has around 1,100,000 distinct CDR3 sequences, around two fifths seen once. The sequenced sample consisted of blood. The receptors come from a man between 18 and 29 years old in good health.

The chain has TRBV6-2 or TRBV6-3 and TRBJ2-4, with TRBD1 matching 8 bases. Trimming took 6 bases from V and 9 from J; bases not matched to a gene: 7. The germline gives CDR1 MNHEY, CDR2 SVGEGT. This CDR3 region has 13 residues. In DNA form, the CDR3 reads TGTGCCAGCAGCGACAACAGGGGGAGCATTCAGTACTTC. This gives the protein CASSDNRGSIQYF.

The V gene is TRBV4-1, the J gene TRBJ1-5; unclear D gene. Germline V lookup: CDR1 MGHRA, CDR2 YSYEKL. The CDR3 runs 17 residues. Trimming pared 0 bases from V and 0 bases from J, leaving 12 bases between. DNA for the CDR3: TGCGCCAGCAGCCAAGAGGGGATGGTCTATAGCAATCAGCCCCAGCATTTT. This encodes CASSQEGMVYSNQPQHF.

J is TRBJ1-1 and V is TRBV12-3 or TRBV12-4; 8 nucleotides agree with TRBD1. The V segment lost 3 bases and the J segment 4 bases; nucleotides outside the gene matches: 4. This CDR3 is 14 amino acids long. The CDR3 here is CASSFQGAGTEAFF. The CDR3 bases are TGTGCCAGCAGTTTCCAGGGGGCGGGCACTGAAGCTTTCTTT.